This T cell receptor (beta chain) is drawn from a study of cytomegalovirus exposure and HLA in healthy donors. The PCR contained 60 Vbeta and 13 Jbeta primers. The protocol was immunoSEQ multiplex PCR, while the TCRdb copy is restricted to in-frame clones and leaves out a portion. The table includes 150,000 or so clones, around 83% detected once. On this clone itself: No antigen is known for it.

Looked up from germline, CDR1 is GTSNPN and CDR2 is SVGIG (reference sequence). The V and J ends lost 8 bases and 0 bases respectively, with 20 bases between them. The CDR3 contains 16 residues. Study observations and caveats: The classifier reportedly diagnosed cytomegalovirus status with high specificity and sensitivity. When presence/absence was analysed, sequencing depth was taken to be roughly uniform across donors. As immune exposure information, only CMV serostatus was available.

V usage is TRBV30 and J usage is TRBJ2-4; D is possibly TRBD1 (5 bases). The TCR originated in a man between 45 and 60 years old in good health and CMV-seropositive. The sample taken for sequencing was PBMCs. CDR3 in amino acids: CALVPDSKLAKNIQYF. Here the CDR3 DNA reads TGTGCCCTGGTCCCCGACAGTAAATTAGCCAAAAACATTCAGTACTTC.